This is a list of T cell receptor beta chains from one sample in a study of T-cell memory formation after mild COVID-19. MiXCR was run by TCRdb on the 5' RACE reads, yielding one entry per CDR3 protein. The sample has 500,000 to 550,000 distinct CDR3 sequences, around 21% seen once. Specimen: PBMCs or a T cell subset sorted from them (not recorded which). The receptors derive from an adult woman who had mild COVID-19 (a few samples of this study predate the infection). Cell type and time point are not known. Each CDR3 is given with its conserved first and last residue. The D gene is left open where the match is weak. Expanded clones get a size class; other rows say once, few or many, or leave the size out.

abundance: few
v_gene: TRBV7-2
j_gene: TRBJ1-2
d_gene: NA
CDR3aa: CASSKDANYGYTF
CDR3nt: TGTGCCAGCAGCAAAGATGCTAACTATGGCTACACCTTC

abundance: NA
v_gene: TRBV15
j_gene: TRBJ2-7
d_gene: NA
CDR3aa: CATSRVVGYEQYF
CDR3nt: TGTGCCACCAGCAGAGTCGTTGGCTACGAGCAGTACTTC

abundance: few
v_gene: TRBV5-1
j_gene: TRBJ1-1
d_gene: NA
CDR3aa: CASRTGPGDTEAFF
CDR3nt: TGCGCCAGCCGCACCGGGCCGGGGGACACTGAAGCTTTCTTT

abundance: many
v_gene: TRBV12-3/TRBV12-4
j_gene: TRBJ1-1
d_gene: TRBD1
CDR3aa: CASSLGQGAEAFF
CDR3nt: TGTGCCAGCAGTTTAGGACAGGGTGCTGAAGCTTTCTTT

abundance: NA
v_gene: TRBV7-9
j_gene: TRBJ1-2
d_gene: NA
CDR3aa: CASSLVGPPYGYTF
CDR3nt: TGTGCCAGCAGCTTAGTCGGGCCCCCTTATGGCTACACCTTC

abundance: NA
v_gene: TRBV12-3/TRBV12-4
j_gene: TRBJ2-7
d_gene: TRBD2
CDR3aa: CASSSRGAVAGNEQYF
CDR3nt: TGTGCCAGCAGTTCTAGGGGGGCGGTAGCGGGAAACGAGCAGTACTTC

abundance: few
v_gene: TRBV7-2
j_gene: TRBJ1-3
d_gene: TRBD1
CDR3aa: CASSLAQGAGNTIYF
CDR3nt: TGTGCCAGCAGCTTAGCACAGGGGGCTGGAAACACCATATATTTT

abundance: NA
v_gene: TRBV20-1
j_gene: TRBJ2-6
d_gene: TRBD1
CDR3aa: CSAPTGHSGANVLTF
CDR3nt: TGCAGTGCACCGACAGGGCACTCTGGGGCCAACGTCCTGACTTTC

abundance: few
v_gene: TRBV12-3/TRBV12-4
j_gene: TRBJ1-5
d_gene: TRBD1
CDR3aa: CASRQDRGHQPQHF
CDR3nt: TGTGCCAGCAGGCAGGACAGGGGGCATCAGCCCCAGCATTTT

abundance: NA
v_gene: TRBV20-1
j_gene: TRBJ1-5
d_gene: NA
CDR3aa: CSARDPGLGQPQHF
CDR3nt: TGCAGTGCTAGAGATCCCGGTCTCGGGCAGCCCCAGCATTTT

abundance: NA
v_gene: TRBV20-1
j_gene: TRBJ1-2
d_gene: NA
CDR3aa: CSAQRGGSGNYGYTF
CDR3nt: TGCAGTGCCCAGAGGGGGGGGTCAGGAAACTATGGCTACACCTTC

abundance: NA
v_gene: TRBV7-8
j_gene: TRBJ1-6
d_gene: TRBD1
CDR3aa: CASRRDRGNPNSPLHF
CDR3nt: TGTGCCAGCAGACGAGACAGGGGGAACCCGAATTCACCCCTCCACTTT

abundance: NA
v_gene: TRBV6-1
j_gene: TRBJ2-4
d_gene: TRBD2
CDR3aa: CASSGTGTTQNIQYF
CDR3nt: TGTGCCAGCAGTGGCACCGGGACTACTCAAAACATTCAGTACTTC

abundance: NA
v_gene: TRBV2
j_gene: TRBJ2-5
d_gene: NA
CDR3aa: CASSGDSGQETQYF
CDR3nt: TGTGCCAGCAGTGGGGATAGCGGCCAAGAGACCCAGTACTTC

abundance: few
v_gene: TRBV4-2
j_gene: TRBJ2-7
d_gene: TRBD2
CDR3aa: CASSQDPSGGSSYEQYF
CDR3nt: TGTGCCAGCAGCCAAGACCCTAGCGGGGGTAGCTCCTACGAGCAGTACTTC

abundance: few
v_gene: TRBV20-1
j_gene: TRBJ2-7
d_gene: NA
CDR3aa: CSARTGLQRGEQYF
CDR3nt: TGCAGTGCTAGGACGGGGCTCCAAAGAGGGGAGCAGTACTTC

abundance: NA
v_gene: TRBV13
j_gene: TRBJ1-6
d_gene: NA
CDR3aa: CASSFDKKFNSPLHF
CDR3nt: TGTGCCAGCAGCTTCGACAAAAAGTTCAATTCACCCCTCCACTTT

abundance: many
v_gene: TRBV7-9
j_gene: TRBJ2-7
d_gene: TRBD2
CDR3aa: CASSLTGTSGRYEQYF
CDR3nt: TGTGCCAGCAGCTTAACTGGGACTAGCGGGCGCTACGAGCAGTACTTC

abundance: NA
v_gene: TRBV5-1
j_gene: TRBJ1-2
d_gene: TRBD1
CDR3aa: CASSYGQGTNYGYTF
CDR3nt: TGCGCCAGCAGCTATGGACAGGGGACGAACTATGGCTACACCTTC

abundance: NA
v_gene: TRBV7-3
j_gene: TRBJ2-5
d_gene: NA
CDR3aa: CASSNPEFQETQYF
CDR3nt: TGTGCCAGCAGCAACCCAGAGTTCCAAGAGACCCAGTACTTC

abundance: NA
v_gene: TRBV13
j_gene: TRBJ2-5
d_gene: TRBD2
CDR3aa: CASSLGTSGSEETQYF
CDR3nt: TGTGCCAGCAGCTTGGGGACTAGCGGGAGTGAAGAGACCCAGTACTTC

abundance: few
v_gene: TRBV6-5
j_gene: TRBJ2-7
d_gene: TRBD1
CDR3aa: CASNLRTGEQYF
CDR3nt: TGTGCCAGCAACCTTCGGACAGGCGAGCAGTACTTC

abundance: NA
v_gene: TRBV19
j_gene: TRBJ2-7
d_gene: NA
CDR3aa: CASRETDSVYEQYF
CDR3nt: TGTGCCAGTAGGGAAACTGACAGTGTCTACGAGCAGTACTTC

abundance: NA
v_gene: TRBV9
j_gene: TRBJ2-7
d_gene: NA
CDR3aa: CASSVGGAGTYEQYF
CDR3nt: TGTGCCAGCAGCGTAGGGGGGGCTGGCACCTACGAGCAGTACTTC

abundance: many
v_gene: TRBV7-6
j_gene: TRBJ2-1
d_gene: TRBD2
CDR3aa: CASSAYLLAGGPNEQFF
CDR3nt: TGTGCCAGCAGCGCCTACCTACTAGCGGGAGGGCCCAATGAGCAGTTCTTC

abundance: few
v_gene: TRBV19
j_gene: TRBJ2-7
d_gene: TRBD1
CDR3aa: CASSMGQGAGEQYF
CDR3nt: TGTGCCAGTAGTATGGGACAGGGGGCTGGCGAGCAGTACTTC

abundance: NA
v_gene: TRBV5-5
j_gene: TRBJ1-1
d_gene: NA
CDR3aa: CASSLAGGLTEAFF
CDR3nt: TGTGCCAGCAGCTTGGCCGGGGGGTTGACTGAAGCTTTCTTT

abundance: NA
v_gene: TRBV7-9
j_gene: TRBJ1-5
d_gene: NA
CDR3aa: CASTGSGDYQPQHF
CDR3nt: TGTGCCAGCACCGGCTCGGGGGACTATCAGCCCCAGCATTTT

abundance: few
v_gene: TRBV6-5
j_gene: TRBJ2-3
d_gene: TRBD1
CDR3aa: CASSRQTGGGTDTQYF
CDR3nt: TGTGCCAGCAGTCGGCAGACAGGGGGAGGCACAGATACGCAGTATTTT